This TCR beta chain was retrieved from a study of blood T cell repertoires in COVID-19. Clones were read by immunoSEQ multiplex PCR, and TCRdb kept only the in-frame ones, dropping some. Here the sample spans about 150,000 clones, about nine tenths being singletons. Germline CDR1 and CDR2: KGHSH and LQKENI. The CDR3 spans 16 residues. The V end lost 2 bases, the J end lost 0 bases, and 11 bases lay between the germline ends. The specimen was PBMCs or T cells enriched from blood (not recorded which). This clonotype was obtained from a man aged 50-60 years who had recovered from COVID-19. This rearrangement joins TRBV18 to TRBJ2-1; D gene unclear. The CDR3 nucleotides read TGTGCCAGCTCACCAACGAGGCAAAGCTCCTACAATGAGCAGTTCTTC. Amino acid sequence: CASSPTRQSSYNEQFF.